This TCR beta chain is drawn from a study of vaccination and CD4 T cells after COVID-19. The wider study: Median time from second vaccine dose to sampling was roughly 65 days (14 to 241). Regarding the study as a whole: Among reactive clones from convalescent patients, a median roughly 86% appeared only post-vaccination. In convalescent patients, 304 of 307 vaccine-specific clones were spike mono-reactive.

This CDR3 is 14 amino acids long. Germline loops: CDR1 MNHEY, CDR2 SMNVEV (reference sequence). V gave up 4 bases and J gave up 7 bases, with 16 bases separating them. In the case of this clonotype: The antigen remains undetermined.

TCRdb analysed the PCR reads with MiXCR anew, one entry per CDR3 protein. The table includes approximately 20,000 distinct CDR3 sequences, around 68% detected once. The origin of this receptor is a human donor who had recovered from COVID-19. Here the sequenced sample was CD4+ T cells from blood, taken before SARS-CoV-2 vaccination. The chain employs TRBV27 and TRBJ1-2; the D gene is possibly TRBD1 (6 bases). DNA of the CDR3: TGTGCCAGCAGTTCAACCTTTCCAGGGGTTGGCTACACCTTC. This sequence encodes CASSSTFPGVGYTF.